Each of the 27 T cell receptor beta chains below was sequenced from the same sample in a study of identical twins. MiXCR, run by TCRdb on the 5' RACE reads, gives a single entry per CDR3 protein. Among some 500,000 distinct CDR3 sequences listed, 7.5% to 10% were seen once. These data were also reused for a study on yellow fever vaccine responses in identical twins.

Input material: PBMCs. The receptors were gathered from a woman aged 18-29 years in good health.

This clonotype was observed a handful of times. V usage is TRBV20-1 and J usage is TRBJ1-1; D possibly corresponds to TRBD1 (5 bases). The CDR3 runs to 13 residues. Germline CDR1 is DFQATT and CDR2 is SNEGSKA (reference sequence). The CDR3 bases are TGCGGCGGTTGGGGGTTTATGAACACTGAAGCTTTCTTT. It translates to CGGWGFMNTEAFF.

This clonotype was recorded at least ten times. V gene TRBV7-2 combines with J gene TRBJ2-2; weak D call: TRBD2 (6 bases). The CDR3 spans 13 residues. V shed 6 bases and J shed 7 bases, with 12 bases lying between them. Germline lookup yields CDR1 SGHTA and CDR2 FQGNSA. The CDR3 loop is CASRNTGSGELFF. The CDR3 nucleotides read TGTGCCAGCAGAAATACCGGGAGCGGGGAGCTGTTTTTT. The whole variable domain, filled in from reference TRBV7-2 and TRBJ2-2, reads GAGVSQSPSNKVTEKGKDVELRCDPISGHTALYWYRQSLGQGLEFLIYFQGNSAPDKSGLPSDRFSAERTGGSVSTLTIQRTQQEDSAVYLCASRNTGSGELFFGEGSRLTVL.

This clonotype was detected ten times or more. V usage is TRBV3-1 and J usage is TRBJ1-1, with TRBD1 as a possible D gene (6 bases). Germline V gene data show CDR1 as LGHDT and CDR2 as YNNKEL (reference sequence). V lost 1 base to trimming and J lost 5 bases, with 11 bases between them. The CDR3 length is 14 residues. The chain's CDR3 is CASSQAGRGTEAFF. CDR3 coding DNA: TGTGCCAGCAGCCAAGCAGGGAGGGGGACTGAAGCTTTCTTT.

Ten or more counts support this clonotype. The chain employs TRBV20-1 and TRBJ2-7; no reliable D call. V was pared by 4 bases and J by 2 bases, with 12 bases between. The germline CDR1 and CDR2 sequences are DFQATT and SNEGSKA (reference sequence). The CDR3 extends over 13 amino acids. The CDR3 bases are TGCAGTGCTAACCAGCTTCAAACCTACGAGCAGTACTTC. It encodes CSANQLQTYEQYF.

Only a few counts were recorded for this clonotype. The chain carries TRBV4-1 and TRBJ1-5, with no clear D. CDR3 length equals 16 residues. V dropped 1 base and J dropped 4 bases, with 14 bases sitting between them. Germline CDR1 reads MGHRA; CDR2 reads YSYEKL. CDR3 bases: TGCGCCAGCAGCCAAGTATGGGGTCAAGAGAATCAGCCCCAGCATTTT. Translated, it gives CASSQVWGQENQPQHF.

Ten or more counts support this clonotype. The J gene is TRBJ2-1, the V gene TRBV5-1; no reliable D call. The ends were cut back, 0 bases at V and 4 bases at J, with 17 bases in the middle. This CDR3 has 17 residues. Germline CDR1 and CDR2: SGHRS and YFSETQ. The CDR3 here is CASSLEGLRPPYNEQFF. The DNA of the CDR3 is TGCGCCAGCAGCTTGGAAGGGCTTAGACCACCTTACAATGAGCAGTTCTTC.

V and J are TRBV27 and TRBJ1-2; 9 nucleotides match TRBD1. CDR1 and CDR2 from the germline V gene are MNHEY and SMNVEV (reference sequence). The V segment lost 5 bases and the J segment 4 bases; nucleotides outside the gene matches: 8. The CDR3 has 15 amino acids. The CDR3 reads CASSPGTGWGYGYTF. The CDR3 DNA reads TGTGCCAGCAGTCCCGGGACAGGGTGGGGCTATGGCTACACCTTC.

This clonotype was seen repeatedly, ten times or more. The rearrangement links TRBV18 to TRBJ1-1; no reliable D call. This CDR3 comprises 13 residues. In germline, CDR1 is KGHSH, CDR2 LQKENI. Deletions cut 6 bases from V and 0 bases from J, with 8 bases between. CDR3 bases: TGTGCCAGCTCCTATGCTTTGAACACTGAAGCTTTCTTT. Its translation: CASSYALNTEAFF.

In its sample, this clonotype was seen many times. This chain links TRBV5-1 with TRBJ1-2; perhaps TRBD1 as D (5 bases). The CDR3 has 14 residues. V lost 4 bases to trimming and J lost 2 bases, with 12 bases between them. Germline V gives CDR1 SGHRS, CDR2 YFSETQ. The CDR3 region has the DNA TGCGCCAGCAGCACCCGGGACGGCAACTATGGCTACACCTTC. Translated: CASSTRDGNYGYTF. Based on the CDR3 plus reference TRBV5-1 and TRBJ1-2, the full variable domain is KAGVTQTPRYLIKTRGQQVTLSCSPISGHRSVSWYQQTPGQGLQFLFEYFSETQRNKGNFPGRFSGRQFSNSRSEMNVSTLELGDSALYLCASSTRDGNYGYTFGSGTRLTVV.

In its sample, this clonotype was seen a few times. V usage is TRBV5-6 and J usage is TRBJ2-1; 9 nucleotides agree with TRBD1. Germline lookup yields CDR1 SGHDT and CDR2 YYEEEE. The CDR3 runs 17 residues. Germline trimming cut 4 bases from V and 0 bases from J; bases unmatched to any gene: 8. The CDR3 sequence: CASSLYTGGYSYNEQFF. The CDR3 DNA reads TGTGCCAGCAGCCTCTACACAGGGGGCTACTCCTACAATGAGCAGTTCTTC.

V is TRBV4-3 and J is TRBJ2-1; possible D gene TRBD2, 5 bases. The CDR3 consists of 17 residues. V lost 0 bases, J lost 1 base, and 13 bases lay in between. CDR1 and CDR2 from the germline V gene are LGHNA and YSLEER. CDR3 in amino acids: CASSQDKSGLSYNEQFF. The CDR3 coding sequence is TGCGCCAGCAGCCAAGATAAGAGCGGCCTTTCCTACAATGAGCAGTTCTTC.

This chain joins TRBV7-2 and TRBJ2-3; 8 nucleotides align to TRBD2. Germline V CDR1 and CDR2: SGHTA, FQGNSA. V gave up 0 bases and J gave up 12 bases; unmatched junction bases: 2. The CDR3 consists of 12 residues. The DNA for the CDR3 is TGTGCCAGCAGCTTAGCGGGACTAGTTCAGTATTTT. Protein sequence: CASSLAGLVQYF.

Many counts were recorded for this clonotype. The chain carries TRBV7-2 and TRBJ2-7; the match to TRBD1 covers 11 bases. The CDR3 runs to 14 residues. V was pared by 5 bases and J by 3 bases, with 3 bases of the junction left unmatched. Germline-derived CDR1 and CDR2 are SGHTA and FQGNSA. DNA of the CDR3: TGTGCCAGCAGCAGGACAGGGGGCCTCTACGAGCAGTACTTC. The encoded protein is CASSRTGGLYEQYF.

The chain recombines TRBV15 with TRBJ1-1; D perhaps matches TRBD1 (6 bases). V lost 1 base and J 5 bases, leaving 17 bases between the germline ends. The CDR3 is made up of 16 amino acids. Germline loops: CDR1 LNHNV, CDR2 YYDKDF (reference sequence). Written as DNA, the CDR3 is TGTGCCACCAGCAGAGCCGAAACAGGGTATGGAACTGAAGCTTTCTTT. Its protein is CATSRAETGYGTEAFF.

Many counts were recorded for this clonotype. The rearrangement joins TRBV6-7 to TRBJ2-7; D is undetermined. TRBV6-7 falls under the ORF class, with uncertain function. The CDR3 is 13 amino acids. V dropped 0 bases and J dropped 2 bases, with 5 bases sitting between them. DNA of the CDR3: TGTGCCAGCAGTTACTCGACACCCTACGAGCAGTACTTC. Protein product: CASSYSTPYEQYF.

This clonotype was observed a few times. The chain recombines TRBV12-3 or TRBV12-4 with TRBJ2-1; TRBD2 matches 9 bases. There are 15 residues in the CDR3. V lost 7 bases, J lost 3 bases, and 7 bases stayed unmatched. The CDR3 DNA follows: TGTGCCAGCACTTACAGCGGGAGGAACTACAATGAGCAGTTCTTC. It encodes CASTYSGRNYNEQFF.

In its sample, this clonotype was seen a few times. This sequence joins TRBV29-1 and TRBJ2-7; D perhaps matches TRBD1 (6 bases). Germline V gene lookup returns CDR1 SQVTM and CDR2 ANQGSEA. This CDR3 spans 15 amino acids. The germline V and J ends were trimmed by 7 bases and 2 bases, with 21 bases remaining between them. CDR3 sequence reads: CSGATGSNPTYEQYF. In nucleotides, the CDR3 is TGCAGCGGGGCGACAGGTTCGAATCCAACCTACGAGCAGTACTTC.

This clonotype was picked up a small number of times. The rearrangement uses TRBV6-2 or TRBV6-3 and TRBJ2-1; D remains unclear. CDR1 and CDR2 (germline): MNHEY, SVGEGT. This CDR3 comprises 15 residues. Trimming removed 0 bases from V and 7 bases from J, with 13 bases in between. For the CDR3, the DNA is TGTGCCAGCAGTTACTCGATCTACGTCGGAAATGAGCAGTTCTTC. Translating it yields CASSYSIYVGNEQFF.

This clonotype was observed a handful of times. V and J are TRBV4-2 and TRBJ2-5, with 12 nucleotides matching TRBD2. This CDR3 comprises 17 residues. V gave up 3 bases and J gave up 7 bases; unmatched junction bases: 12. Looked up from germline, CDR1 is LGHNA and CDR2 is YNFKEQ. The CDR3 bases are TGTGCCAGCAGCCAGGAACCGGGACTAGCGGGCCCCCCGACCCAGTACTTC. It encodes CASSQEPGLAGPPTQYF.

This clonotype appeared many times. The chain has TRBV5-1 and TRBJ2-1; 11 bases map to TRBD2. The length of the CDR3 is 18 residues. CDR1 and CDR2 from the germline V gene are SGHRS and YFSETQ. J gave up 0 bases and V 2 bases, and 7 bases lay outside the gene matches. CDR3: CASSFTSGGLSSYNEQFF. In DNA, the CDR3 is TGCGCCAGCAGCTTTACTAGCGGGGGTCTAAGCTCCTACAATGAGCAGTTCTTC.

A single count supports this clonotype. CDR3 sequence: CSAKLTSGGTYEQYF. CDR3 bases: TGCAGTGCTAAACTGACTAGCGGGGGGACCTACGAGCAGTACTTC. V gene TRBV20-1 combines with J gene TRBJ2-7, with 13 bases lining up with TRBD2. Per the germline V gene, CDR1 is DFQATT and CDR2 is SNEGSKA (reference sequence). With 4 bases clipped from V and 2 bases from J, the junction kept 5 bases outside the gene matches. The CDR3 is made up of 15 amino acids.

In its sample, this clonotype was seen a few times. CDR3 loop: CASSMTGTNEKLFF. The CDR3 coding sequence is TGTGCCAGCAGTATGACAGGGACAAATGAAAAACTGTTTTTT. V gene TRBV27 combines with J gene TRBJ1-4; 7 bases line up with TRBD1. V was clipped by 5 bases and J by 5 bases; unmatched bases: 5. Germline CDR1 and CDR2: MNHEY and SMNVEV (reference sequence). The CDR3 runs to 14 residues.

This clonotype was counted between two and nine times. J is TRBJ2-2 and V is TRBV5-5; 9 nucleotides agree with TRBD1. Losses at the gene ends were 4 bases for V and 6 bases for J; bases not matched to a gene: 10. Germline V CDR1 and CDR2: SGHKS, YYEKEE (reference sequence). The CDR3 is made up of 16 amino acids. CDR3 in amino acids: CASSPTGTGFPGELFF. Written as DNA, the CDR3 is TGTGCCAGCAGCCCCACCGGGACAGGGTTCCCCGGGGAGCTGTTTTTT.

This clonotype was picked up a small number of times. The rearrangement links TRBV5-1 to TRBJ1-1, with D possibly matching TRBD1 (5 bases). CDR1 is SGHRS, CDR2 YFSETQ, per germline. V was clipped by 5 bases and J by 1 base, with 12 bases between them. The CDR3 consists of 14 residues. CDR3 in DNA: TGCGCCAGCAGGCGGGACGGGTGGAACACTGAAGCTTTCTTT. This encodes CASRRDGWNTEAFF. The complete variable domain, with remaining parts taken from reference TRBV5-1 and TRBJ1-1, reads KAGVTQTPRYLIKTRGQQVTLSCSPISGHRSVSWYQQTPGQGLQFLFEYFSETQRNKGNFPGRFSGRQFSNSRSEMNVSTLELGDSALYLCASRRDGWNTEAFFGQGTRLTVV.

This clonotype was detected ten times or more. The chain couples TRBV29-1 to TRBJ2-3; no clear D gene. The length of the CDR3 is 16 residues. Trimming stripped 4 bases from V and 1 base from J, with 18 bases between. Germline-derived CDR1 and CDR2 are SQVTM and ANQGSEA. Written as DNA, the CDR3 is TGCAGCGTTGTAGGCTCACCTGGATGGGGCACAGATACGCAGTATTTT. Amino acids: CSVVGSPGWGTDTQYF.

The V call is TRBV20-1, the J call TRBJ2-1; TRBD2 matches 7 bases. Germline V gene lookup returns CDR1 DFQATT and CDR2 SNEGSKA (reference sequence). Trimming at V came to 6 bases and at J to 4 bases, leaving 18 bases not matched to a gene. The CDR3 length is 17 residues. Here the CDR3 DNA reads TGCAGTGCCACACCCTTGGGGGGGGAGGCCCCGTACAATGAGCAGTTCTTC. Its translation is CSATPLGGEAPYNEQFF.

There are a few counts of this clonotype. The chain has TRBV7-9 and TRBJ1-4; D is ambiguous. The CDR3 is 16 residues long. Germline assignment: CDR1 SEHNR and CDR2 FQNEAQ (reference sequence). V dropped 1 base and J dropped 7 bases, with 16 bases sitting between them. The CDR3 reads CASSLDRTESFEKLFF. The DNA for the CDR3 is TGTGCCAGCAGCTTAGATCGGACCGAATCATTTGAAAAACTGTTTTTT.